This record concerns one T cell receptor (beta chain) sequence. The antigen is unknown. This sample is part of a study of a mutant IDH1 vaccine in newly diagnosed glioma. In the study overall: Following radiotherapy alone, or alongside temozolomide cycles, vaccination was started after an interval of 4-6 weeks. A 62.5% male, approximately 38% female split and a mean age of about 43 years characterized treated patients. Standard pretreatment was either radiotherapy, temozolomide, or, for most, radiochemotherapy with temozolomide.

The time point: week 11, during vaccination. A single vaccine dose contained 300 ug of mutant IDH1 20-mer peptide, and topical imiquimod was used with it. The germline V and J ends were trimmed by 7 bases and 2 bases, with 8 bases remaining between them. This CDR3 spans 12 amino acids. Germline CDR1 MDHEN, CDR2 SYDVKM. The repertoire was sequenced with immunoSEQ multiplex PCR; TCRdb's copy has only in-frame clones and lacks some. This table has tens of thousands of clones, roughly two thirds appearing once. Sequencing was performed on peripheral blood mononuclear cells (PBMCs), taken from a glioma patient whose treatment included an IDH1 peptide vaccine. The sequence was obtained from a man between 18 and 29 years old with glioma. Some clones in this sample may be carry-over from other donors' samples. This chain uses TRBV28 with TRBJ1-1; no definite D call. The CDR3 sequence is CASTEQNTEAFF. CDR3 nucleotides: TGTGCCAGCACCGAACAAAACACTGAAGCTTTCTTT.